The source of this T cell receptor beta chain is a study of OX40 agonist ivuxolimab in advanced cancers. Study details: An agonistic anti-OX40 (CD134) antibody, ivuxolimab, was used to treat the patients. The dose of intravenous ivuxolimab that patients received every 2 weeks ranged from 0.01 to 10 mg/kg. Study outcomes and limitations: In the 0.1-3.0 mg/kg groups, partial responders showed among the lowest expansion. CD8+ T cells (on average) carried more expanded clones than CD4+ T cells.

For this clone: Its antigen remains unknown.

Clones were read by immunoSEQ multiplex PCR, and TCRdb kept only the in-frame ones, dropping some. The sample carries 13,000 to 15,000 clones, 85% to 95% recorded once. The germline gives CDR1 SNHLY, CDR2 FYNNEI. The germline V and J ends were trimmed by 3 bases and 10 bases, with 13 bases remaining between them. CDR3 length equals 13 residues. The sequence was collected from an adult with an advanced solid tumor such as melanoma, head and neck, liver or kidney cancer. The starting material was CD4+ or CD8+ T cells sorted from blood, obtained in a trial of the OX40 agonist ivuxolimab. This chain joins TRBV2 and TRBJ2-1; perhaps TRBD2 as D (6 bases). The CDR3 sequence is CASSDTGLLEQFF. DNA of the CDR3: TGTGCCAGCAGTGATACCGGACTATTAGAGCAGTTCTTC.